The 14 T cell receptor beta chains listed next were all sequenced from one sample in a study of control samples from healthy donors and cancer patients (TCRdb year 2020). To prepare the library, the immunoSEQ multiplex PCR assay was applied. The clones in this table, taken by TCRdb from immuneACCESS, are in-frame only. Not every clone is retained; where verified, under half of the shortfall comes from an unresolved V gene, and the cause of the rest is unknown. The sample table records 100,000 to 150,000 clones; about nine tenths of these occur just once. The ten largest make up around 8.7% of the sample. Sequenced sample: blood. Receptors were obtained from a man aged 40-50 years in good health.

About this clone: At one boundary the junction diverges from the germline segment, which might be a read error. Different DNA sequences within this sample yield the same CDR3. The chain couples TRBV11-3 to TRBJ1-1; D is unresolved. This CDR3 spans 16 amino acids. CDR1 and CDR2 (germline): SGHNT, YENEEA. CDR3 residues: CASSSFWTRVNTEAFF. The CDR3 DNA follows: TGTGCCAGTAGCTCCTTTTGGACCCGGGTGAACACTGAAGCTTTCTTT.

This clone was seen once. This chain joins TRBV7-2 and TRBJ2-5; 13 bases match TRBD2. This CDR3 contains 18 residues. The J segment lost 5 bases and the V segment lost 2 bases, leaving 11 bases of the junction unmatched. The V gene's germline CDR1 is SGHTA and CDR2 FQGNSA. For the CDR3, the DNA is TGTGCCAGCAGCTTACCATATGGGACTAGCGGGGTTTGGGAGACCCAGTACTTC. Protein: CASSLPYGTSGVWETQYF.

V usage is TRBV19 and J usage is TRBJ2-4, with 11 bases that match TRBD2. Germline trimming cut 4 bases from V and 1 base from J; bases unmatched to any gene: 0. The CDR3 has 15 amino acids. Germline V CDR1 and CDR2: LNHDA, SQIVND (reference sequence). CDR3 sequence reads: CASSTSGGAKNIQYF. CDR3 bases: TGTGCCAGTAGTACTAGCGGGGGGGCCAAAAACATTCAGTACTTC.

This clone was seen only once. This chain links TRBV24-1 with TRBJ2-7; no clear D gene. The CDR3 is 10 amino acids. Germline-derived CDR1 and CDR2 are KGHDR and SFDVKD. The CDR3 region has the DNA TGTCCACAACGCTCCTACGAGCAGTACTTC. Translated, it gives CPQRSYEQYF.

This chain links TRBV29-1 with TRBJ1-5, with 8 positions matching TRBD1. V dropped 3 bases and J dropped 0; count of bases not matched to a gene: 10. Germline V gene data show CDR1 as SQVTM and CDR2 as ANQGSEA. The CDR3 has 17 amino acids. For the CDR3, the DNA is TGCAGCGTTGACGGCAGGGGGCGAAGTAATAGCAATCAGCCCCAGCATTTT. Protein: CSVDGRGRSNSNQPQHF.

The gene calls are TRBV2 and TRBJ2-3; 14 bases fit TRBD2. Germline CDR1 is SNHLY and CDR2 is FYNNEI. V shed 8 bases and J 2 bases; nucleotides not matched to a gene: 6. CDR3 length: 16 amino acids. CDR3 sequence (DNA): TGTGCCAGCCGGCGGACTAGCGGGGGGCTCACAGATACGCAGTATTTT. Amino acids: CASRRTSGGLTDTQYF.

The CDR3: CASSLARTSGSNEQFF. The DNA of the CDR3 is TGTGCCAGCAGCTTAGCGAGAACTAGCGGGAGCAATGAGCAGTTCTTC. V gene TRBV7-2 combines with J gene TRBJ2-1, with 11 bases identical to TRBD2. From germline, CDR1 is SGHTA and CDR2 FQGNSA. Losses at the gene ends were 0 bases for V and 6 bases for J; bases not matched to a gene: 4. The CDR3 consists of 16 residues.

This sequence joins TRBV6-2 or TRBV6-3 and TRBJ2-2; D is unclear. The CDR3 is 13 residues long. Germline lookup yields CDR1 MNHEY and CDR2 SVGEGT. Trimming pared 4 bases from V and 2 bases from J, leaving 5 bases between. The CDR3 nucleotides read TGTGCCAGCAGTTCCAGCAACACCGGGGAGCTGTTTTTT. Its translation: CASSSSNTGELFF.

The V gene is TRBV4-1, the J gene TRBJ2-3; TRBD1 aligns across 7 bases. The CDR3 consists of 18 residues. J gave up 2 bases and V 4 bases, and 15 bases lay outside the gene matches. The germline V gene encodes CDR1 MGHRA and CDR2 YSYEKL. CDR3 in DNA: TGCGCCAGCAGCCGATTTTCCGACAGGGCAATTATCACAGATACGCAGTATTTT. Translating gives CASSRFSDRAIITDTQYF.

CDR3 loop: CASSNPVGGVSVYTF. CDR3 DNA sequence: TGTGCCAGCAGTAACCCAGTGGGAGGGGTTAGCGTCTACACCTTC. The chain joins TRBV6-2 or TRBV6-3 to TRBJ1-2; tentative D call: TRBD1 (5 bases). From germline, CDR1 is MNHEY and CDR2 SVGEGT. This CDR3 spans 15 amino acids. Trimming left V 5 bases short and J 10 bases short, with 23 bases between.

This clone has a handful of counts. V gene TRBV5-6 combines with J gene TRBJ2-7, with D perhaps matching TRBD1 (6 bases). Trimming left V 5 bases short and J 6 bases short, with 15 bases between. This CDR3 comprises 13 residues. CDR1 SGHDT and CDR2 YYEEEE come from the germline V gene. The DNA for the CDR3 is TGTGCCAGCAGTTACGACAGGTTCCGCGAGCAGTACTTC. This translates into CASSYDRFREQYF.

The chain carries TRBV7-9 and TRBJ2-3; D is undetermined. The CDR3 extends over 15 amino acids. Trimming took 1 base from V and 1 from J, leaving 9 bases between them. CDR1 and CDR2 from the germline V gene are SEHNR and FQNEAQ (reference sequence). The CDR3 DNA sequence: TGTGCCAGCAGCTTAGTGGAAGTGGGCACAGATACGCAGTATTTT. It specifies CASSLVEVGTDTQYF.

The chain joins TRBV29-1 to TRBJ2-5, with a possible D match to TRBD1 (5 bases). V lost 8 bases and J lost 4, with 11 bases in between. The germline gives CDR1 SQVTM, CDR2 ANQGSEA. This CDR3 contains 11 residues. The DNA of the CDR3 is TGCAGCTCAAGGGGTACAGAGACCCAGTACTTC. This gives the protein CSSRGTETQYF.

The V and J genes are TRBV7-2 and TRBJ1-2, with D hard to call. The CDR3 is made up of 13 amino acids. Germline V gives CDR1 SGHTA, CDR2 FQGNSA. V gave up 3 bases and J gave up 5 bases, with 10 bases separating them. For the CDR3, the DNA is TGTGCCAGCAGCTTTGATGGGTTTTATGGCTACACCTTC. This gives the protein CASSFDGFYGYTF. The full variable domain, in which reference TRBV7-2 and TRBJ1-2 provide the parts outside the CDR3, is GAGVSQSPSNKVTEKGKDVELRCDPISGHTALYWYRQSLGQGLEFLIYFQGNSAPDKSGLPSDRFSAERTGGSVSTLTIQRTQQEDSAVYLCASSFDGFYGYTFGSGTRLTVV.